Listed below are T cell receptor beta chains from one sample, sequenced in a study of cytomegalovirus exposure and HLA in healthy donors. TCRdb keeps only in-frame clones here, not all; method: immunoSEQ multiplex PCR. Of approximately 140,000 clones listed, 84% are singletons. The source material was PBMCs. The source is a man in his forties or fifties in good health and CMV-seronegative. CDR3s include the opening cysteine and the closing phenylalanine or tryptophan. Fields, in order: clone size, V gene, D gene, J gene, CDR3 DNA, CDR3 protein. The D gene is left open where the match is weak. Part of the rows lack a size; the others show once, few, many or a class for expanded clones.

abundance: -
v_gene: TRBV12-5
d_gene: -
j_gene: TRBJ2-3
CDR3nt: TGTGCTAGTGGTACAGGATTTCTCACAGATACGCAGTATTTT
CDR3aa: CASGTGFLTDTQYF

abundance: -
v_gene: TRBV7-2
d_gene: TRBD1
j_gene: TRBJ1-2
CDR3nt: TGTGCCAGCAGCACGAGGACAGGGCCTGACGGCTATGGCTACACCTTC
CDR3aa: CASSTRTGPDGYGYTF

abundance: -
v_gene: TRBV7-2
d_gene: -
j_gene: TRBJ2-5
CDR3nt: TGTGCCAGCAGCTTTTCAAGGGGAGAGACCCAGTACTTC
CDR3aa: CASSFSRGETQYF

abundance: -
v_gene: TRBV5-5
d_gene: -
j_gene: TRBJ1-4
CDR3nt: TGTGCCAGCAGCTTGGCGGCGGAATCTAAACTGTTTTTT
CDR3aa: CASSLAAESKLFF

abundance: -
v_gene: TRBV7-6
d_gene: -
j_gene: TRBJ1-4
CDR3nt: TGTGCCAGCAGCTCCCCGGGACACCCATCTGGGGAACTGTTTTTT
CDR3aa: CASSSPGHPSGELFF

abundance: -
v_gene: TRBV6-6
d_gene: -
j_gene: TRBJ2-7
CDR3nt: TGTGCCAGCAGTTCCGGGGACACTGATTACGAGCAGTACTTC
CDR3aa: CASSSGDTDYEQYF

abundance: -
v_gene: TRBV29-1
d_gene: -
j_gene: TRBJ2-5
CDR3nt: TGCAGCGTCATCCGAGTGGAGACCCAGTACTTC
CDR3aa: CSVIRVETQYF

abundance: -
v_gene: TRBV7-4
d_gene: -
j_gene: TRBJ2-1
CDR3nt: TGTGCCAGCAGCCTTAAAAGGGCGCTCTTGGGGGCCGGTGAGCAGTTCTTC
CDR3aa: CASSLKRALLGAGEQFF

abundance: -
v_gene: TRBV7-8
d_gene: TRBD2
j_gene: TRBJ2-7
CDR3nt: TGTGCCAGCAGACCACTAGCGGGGGAGACCTACGAGCAGTACTTC
CDR3aa: CASRPLAGETYEQYF

abundance: -
v_gene: TRBV4-1
d_gene: TRBD1
j_gene: TRBJ1-2
CDR3nt: TGCGCCAGCAGCCAAGGACCGCACGAGGGACAGTTGTTGGGCTACACCTTC
CDR3aa: CASSQGPHEGQLLGYTF

abundance: -
v_gene: TRBV6-5
d_gene: TRBD1
j_gene: TRBJ1-2
CDR3nt: TGTGCCAGCAGCCCAGGGACAGACTATGGCTACACCTTC
CDR3aa: CASSPGTDYGYTF

abundance: -
v_gene: TRBV15
d_gene: TRBD2
j_gene: TRBJ2-2
CDR3nt: TGTGCCGCTCGGGGGGGCCCTCACACCGGGGAGCTGTTTTTT
CDR3aa: CAARGGPHTGELFF

abundance: -
v_gene: TRBV6-6
d_gene: TRBD1
j_gene: TRBJ2-1
CDR3nt: TGTGCCAGCAGTTACGGACAGGGCCAGGCGAATGAGCAGTTCTTC
CDR3aa: CASSYGQGQANEQFF

abundance: -
v_gene: TRBV7-2
d_gene: TRBD1
j_gene: TRBJ1-2
CDR3nt: TGTGCCAGCAGCTCAGGACAGGGCATCGGCTACACCTTC
CDR3aa: CASSSGQGIGYTF

abundance: -
v_gene: TRBV5-1
d_gene: TRBD1
j_gene: TRBJ2-1
CDR3nt: TGCGCCAGCTCTGTTGACAGGGCCTCCTACAATGAGCAGTTCTTC
CDR3aa: CASSVDRASYNEQFF

abundance: -
v_gene: TRBV5-4
d_gene: -
j_gene: TRBJ1-6
CDR3nt: TGTGCCAGCAGCTTGGATCGGGGTGGAGGATCACCCCTCCACTTT
CDR3aa: CASSLDRGGGSPLHF

abundance: few
v_gene: TRBV4-2
d_gene: -
j_gene: TRBJ2-2
CDR3nt: TGTGCCAGCAGCCAAGCAAGGTCGGGGGCGAACACCGGGGAGCTGTTTTTT
CDR3aa: CASSQARSGANTGELFF

abundance: -
v_gene: TRBV10-1
d_gene: TRBD1
j_gene: TRBJ2-1
CDR3nt: TGCGCCAGCAGTGCGGGACAGGGGGGGAATGAGCAGTTCTTC
CDR3aa: CASSAGQGGNEQFF

abundance: -
v_gene: TRBV27
d_gene: TRBD1
j_gene: TRBJ1-2
CDR3nt: TGTGCCAGCAGTCTCCTACTCGACAGGGGGCGATTGCTTGGCTACACCTTC
CDR3aa: CASSLLLDRGRLLGYTF

abundance: -
v_gene: TRBV27
d_gene: TRBD1
j_gene: TRBJ2-1
CDR3nt: TGTGCCAGCAGTCCGAGGGACAGGGGGTCCTACAATGAGCAGTTCTTC
CDR3aa: CASSPRDRGSYNEQFF

abundance: -
v_gene: TRBV4-1
d_gene: -
j_gene: TRBJ1-2
CDR3nt: TGCGCCAGCAGCCGGACGATACAGGGCGTCGGCGATGGCTACACCTTC
CDR3aa: CASSRTIQGVGDGYTF

abundance: -
v_gene: TRBV7-9
d_gene: -
j_gene: TRBJ2-3
CDR3nt: TGTGCCAGCAGGCGATTTGGGACTAGCACAGATACGCAGTATTTT
CDR3aa: CASRRFGTSTDTQYF

abundance: few
v_gene: TRBV4-1
d_gene: -
j_gene: TRBJ2-1
CDR3nt: TGCGCCAGCAGCCAAGATGTCCCGGAGGGTGCGTTCTTC
CDR3aa: CASSQDVPEGAFF

abundance: -
v_gene: TRBV4-1
d_gene: -
j_gene: TRBJ1-1
CDR3nt: TGCGCCAGCAGCCAAGATGATCGGGAGGGGACTGAAGCTTTCTTT
CDR3aa: CASSQDDREGTEAFF

abundance: -
v_gene: TRBV6-1
d_gene: -
j_gene: TRBJ1-5
CDR3nt: TGTGCCAGCAAAAGGACAGGCAATCAGCCCCAGCATTTT
CDR3aa: CASKRTGNQPQHF

abundance: few
v_gene: TRBV7-8
d_gene: TRBD2
j_gene: TRBJ2-7
CDR3nt: TGTGCCAGCAGCTTAGCGCTAGCGGGGGGTTACGAGCAGTACTTC
CDR3aa: CASSLALAGGYEQYF

abundance: -
v_gene: TRBV7-2
d_gene: -
j_gene: TRBJ2-7
CDR3nt: TGTGCCAGCGGAGCTTATGGCAGGGTAGACGACGAGCAGTACTTC
CDR3aa: CASGAYGRVDDEQYF

abundance: -
v_gene: TRBV6-6
d_gene: -
j_gene: TRBJ2-1
CDR3nt: TGTGCCAGCAGTTACACGGGGGAATCTTACAATGAGCAGTTCTTC
CDR3aa: CASSYTGESYNEQFF

abundance: -
v_gene: TRBV5-1
d_gene: TRBD1
j_gene: TRBJ1-2
CDR3nt: TGCGCCAGCAGCTGGGGACAGGGGTATGGCTACACCTTC
CDR3aa: CASSWGQGYGYTF

abundance: -
v_gene: TRBV6-5
d_gene: TRBD1
j_gene: TRBJ2-7
CDR3nt: TGTGCCAGCAGAGTTAGGTCCAGGGGGTACGAGCAGTACTTC
CDR3aa: CASRVRSRGYEQYF

abundance: -
v_gene: TRBV5-1
d_gene: -
j_gene: TRBJ2-7
CDR3nt: TGCGCCAGCAGCTTAGGGGGAGGGGAGATCTACGAGCAGTACTTC
CDR3aa: CASSLGGGEIYEQYF

abundance: few
v_gene: TRBV19
d_gene: -
j_gene: TRBJ1-5
CDR3nt: TGTGCCAGTAGAACAGGGTTAAATCAGCCCCAGCATTTT
CDR3aa: CASRTGLNQPQHF

abundance: once
v_gene: TRBV6-6
d_gene: -
j_gene: TRBJ1-1
CDR3nt: TGTGCCAGTAGAAGGGACACCCCGGCGGCTTTCTTT
CDR3aa: CASRRDTPAAFF

abundance: -
v_gene: TRBV7-9
d_gene: -
j_gene: TRBJ2-3
CDR3nt: TGTGCCAGCAGCTTAGGGGGGCTGATCACAGATACGCAGTATTTT
CDR3aa: CASSLGGLITDTQYF

abundance: once
v_gene: TRBV19
d_gene: -
j_gene: TRBJ2-1
CDR3nt: TGTGCCAGTAGGAAACAGGGAACCTACAATGAGCAGTTCTTC
CDR3aa: CASRKQGTYNEQFF

abundance: few
v_gene: TRBV2
d_gene: TRBD1
j_gene: TRBJ1-4
CDR3nt: TGTGCCAGCAGCGGGACAGGGGGAGAAAAACTGTTTTTT
CDR3aa: CASSGTGGEKLFF

abundance: -
v_gene: TRBV18
d_gene: TRBD1
j_gene: TRBJ2-2
CDR3nt: TGTGCCAGCTCCCGGCCGGGACAGGGAGCCACCGGGGAGCTGTTTTTT
CDR3aa: CASSRPGQGATGELFF

abundance: -
v_gene: TRBV15
d_gene: TRBD1
j_gene: TRBJ2-5
CDR3nt: TGTGCCACCAGCTCATTCGACAGGGGGCCCCAAGAGACCCAGTACTTC
CDR3aa: CATSSFDRGPQETQYF

abundance: -
v_gene: TRBV27
d_gene: -
j_gene: TRBJ2-7
CDR3nt: TGTGCCAGCAGTCCCGGGATCTCCTACGAGCAGTACTTC
CDR3aa: CASSPGISYEQYF

abundance: -
v_gene: TRBV2
d_gene: TRBD1
j_gene: TRBJ1-6
CDR3nt: TGTGCCAGCAGTGGAGCCCCCGGAACAGGGGGAAATTCACCCCTCCACTTT
CDR3aa: CASSGAPGTGGNSPLHF

abundance: -
v_gene: TRBV7-2
d_gene: -
j_gene: TRBJ2-1
CDR3nt: TGTGCCAGCAGCTTAGCCCGAGGGCTAGCCGGGAGCAATGAGCAGTTCTTC
CDR3aa: CASSLARGLAGSNEQFF

abundance: -
v_gene: TRBV2
d_gene: -
j_gene: TRBJ1-1
CDR3nt: TGTGCCAGCAGATATTACAGGGAATCCGAAGCTTTCTTT
CDR3aa: CASRYYRESEAFF

abundance: -
v_gene: TRBV4-1
d_gene: -
j_gene: TRBJ1-1
CDR3nt: TGCGCCAGCAGCCAAGACAGGGGCCATTTGTTAAACACTGAAGCTTTCTTT
CDR3aa: CASSQDRGHLLNTEAFF

abundance: few
v_gene: TRBV6-1
d_gene: -
j_gene: TRBJ2-1
CDR3nt: TGTGCCAGCAGTGAAGGGGGGACATGGTCTAAGCAGTTCTTC
CDR3aa: CASSEGGTWSKQFF

abundance: -
v_gene: TRBV9
d_gene: -
j_gene: TRBJ2-3
CDR3nt: TGTGCCAGCAGCGCGCAAACAGTTACTAGCACAGATACGCAGTATTTT
CDR3aa: CASSAQTVTSTDTQYF

abundance: -
v_gene: TRBV27
d_gene: -
j_gene: TRBJ2-3
CDR3nt: TGTGCCAGCAGTTTTGGGCAGGGTGGCGGCACAGATACGCAGTATTTT
CDR3aa: CASSFGQGGGTDTQYF

abundance: once
v_gene: TRBV7-2
d_gene: -
j_gene: TRBJ2-5
CDR3nt: TGTGCCAGCAGCTTTTTGAGGCTGACCCAGTACTTC
CDR3aa: CASSFLRLTQYF

abundance: -
v_gene: TRBV25-1
d_gene: -
j_gene: TRBJ2-2
CDR3nt: TGTGCCAGCAGTGAAATCATACTTAACACCGGGGAGCTGTTTTTT
CDR3aa: CASSEIILNTGELFF

abundance: -
v_gene: TRBV7-9
d_gene: -
j_gene: TRBJ1-1
CDR3nt: TGTGCCAGCAGCTCTCAGGAAGCTACTGAAGCTTTCTTT
CDR3aa: CASSSQEATEAFF

abundance: -
v_gene: TRBV5-5
d_gene: -
j_gene: TRBJ1-6
CDR3nt: TGTGCCAGCAGCACAGGGAGGGGGAGCAATTCACCCCTCCACTTT
CDR3aa: CASSTGRGSNSPLHF

abundance: -
v_gene: TRBV9
d_gene: -
j_gene: TRBJ1-5
CDR3nt: TGTGCCAGCAGCGTAGGGGGCGGTCAGCCCCAGCATTTT
CDR3aa: CASSVGGGQPQHF

abundance: -
v_gene: TRBV10-1
d_gene: -
j_gene: TRBJ2-7
CDR3nt: TGCGCCAGCAGTGACGGCAGGGACACCTACGAGCAGTACTTC
CDR3aa: CASSDGRDTYEQYF

abundance: -
v_gene: TRBV5-1
d_gene: TRBD1
j_gene: TRBJ2-5
CDR3nt: TGCGCCAGCAGCTTAAACACAGGGGGCCAAGAGACCCAGTACTTC
CDR3aa: CASSLNTGGQETQYF